These T cell receptor beta chains were read from a single sample in a study of cytomegalovirus exposure and HLA in healthy donors. Generated by immunoSEQ multiplex PCR, the TCRdb table keeps only in-frame clones and is missing some. The sample includes over 200,000 clones, more than 75% of them seen just once. The sample was PBMCs. The receptors were sampled from a human donor in good health. Both conserved end residues are part of each CDR3. The D gene is left open where the match is weak. A clone size is listed for some rows: how often the clone was seen (once, few, many), or a class if it is expanded.

CARTFRYEQYF | NA | TRBJ2-7 | TRBV10-1 | NA
CASRELLDPEQYF | NA | TRBJ2-7 | TRBV6-6 | NA
CASSSRRYTEAFF | NA | TRBJ1-1 | TRBV6-5 | NA
CSAGADTQYF | few | TRBJ2-3 | TRBV29-1 | NA
CASSQVAGQLNTEAFF | NA | TRBJ1-1 | TRBV4-2 | NA
CASSPGLAGGPSPETQYF | once | TRBJ2-5 | TRBV27 | TRBD2
CASSPYRSTNEKLFF | NA | TRBJ1-4 | TRBV5-1 | NA
CAISAVDRALTGELFF | NA | TRBJ2-2 | TRBV10-3 | TRBD1
CATRQGNYGYTF | NA | TRBJ1-2 | TRBV2 | TRBD1
CASSRTGDQETQYF | NA | TRBJ2-5 | TRBV6-5 | TRBD1
CASMASGTGELFF | NA | TRBJ2-2 | TRBV19 | TRBD2
CASSSGTSGDEQYF | NA | TRBJ2-7 | TRBV5-1 | TRBD2
CASSIVGGSNYGYTF | once | TRBJ1-2 | TRBV19 | NA
CASSLLRSPSSNQPQHF | NA | TRBJ1-5 | TRBV7-8 | NA
CAPIRLGEVEQFF | NA | TRBJ2-1 | TRBV10-1 | NA
CASSPWTGANQPQHF | NA | TRBJ1-5 | TRBV28 | TRBD1
CASSYGQGVYEQYF | NA | TRBJ2-7 | TRBV6-6 | TRBD1
CASSYSGLAVHEQYF | NA | TRBJ2-7 | TRBV6-6 | TRBD2
CASSQTSTDTQYF | NA | TRBJ2-3 | TRBV6-4 | NA
CASSLQGAGYNEQFF | NA | TRBJ2-1 | TRBV6-4 | TRBD1
CAISESIVNEQYF | NA | TRBJ2-7 | TRBV10-3 | NA
CAISPGTEQFF | NA | TRBJ2-1 | TRBV10-3 | NA
CASSQDETGQSNQPQHF | once | TRBJ1-5 | TRBV4-1 | NA
CATSRQRQGTGNTIYF | once | TRBJ1-3 | TRBV15 | NA
CANVAGGPTDTQYF | NA | TRBJ2-3 | TRBV2 | TRBD2